The 5 T cell receptor beta chains below were found in one sample sequenced in a study of vaccination and CD4 T cells after COVID-19. These TCRs are of unknown antigen specificity. Treatment reported: approximately 9-day PBMC culture with coronavirus spike peptide pools or control peptides (ViraFEST assay). Cultured CD4+ T cells had their DNA profiled by the Oncomine TCR Beta short-read assay. TCRdb passed the PCR reads through MiXCR, listing each CDR3 protein once. This sample carries roughly 20,000 distinct CDR3 sequences, under 70% of them seen once, and the ten largest clones take roughly 7.5%. Material: CD4+ T cells from blood, cultured in vitro. These receptor sequences come from a human donor who had recovered from COVID-19.

The rearrangement uses TRBV7-6 and TRBJ1-6; D might be TRBD1 (5 bases). The CDR3 loop spans 17 amino acids. V was clipped by 3 bases and J by 7 bases, with 19 bases between them. Germline CDR1 is SGHVS and CDR2 is FNYEAQ. CDR3 residues: CASSFPNEGAVNSPLHF. The CDR3 bases are TGTGCCAGCAGCTTCCCCAACGAAGGGGCCGTAAATTCACCCCTCCACTTT.

This clonotype was seen a few times. V and J are TRBV6-1 and TRBJ1-6; 9 nucleotides agree with TRBD1. This CDR3 has 17 amino acids. The germline V gene has CDR1 MNHNS and CDR2 SASEGT. Trimming at V came to 6 bases and at J to 10 bases, leaving 16 bases not matched to a gene. CDR3 in DNA: TGTGCCAGCAGACGAACCGGGACAGGGTTTCCTCCGTCACCCCTCCACTTT. The encoded protein is CASRRTGTGFPPSPLHF.

The table lists this clonotype with a few counts. The rearrangement uses TRBV20-1 and TRBJ2-1; D is perhaps TRBD1 (6 bases). CDR3 length: 14 amino acids. CDR1 and CDR2 from the germline V gene are DFQATT and SNEGSKA (reference sequence). V was trimmed by 5 bases and J by 4 bases, leaving 15 bases between them. The CDR3 protein is CSAPTKQGYNEQFF. The CDR3 DNA sequence: TGCAGTGCTCCGACGAAGCAGGGGTACAATGAGCAGTTCTTC.

The table lists this clonotype with a count of one. The chain carries TRBV20-1 and TRBJ1-5; D is unclear. Trimming took 6 bases from V and 0 from J, leaving 9 bases between them. The CDR3 covers 13 residues. Germline CDR1 reads DFQATT; CDR2 reads SNEGSKA (reference sequence). The CDR3 sequence: CSAKTNSNQPQHF. The CDR3 region has the DNA TGCAGTGCCAAAACTAATAGCAATCAGCCCCAGCATTTT.

J is TRBJ1-2 and V is TRBV20-1; possibly TRBD1 for D (5 bases). Germline CDR1 reads DFQATT; CDR2 reads SNEGSKA (reference sequence). Deletions cut 0 bases from V and 4 bases from J, with 9 bases between. The length of the CDR3 is 13 residues. The CDR3 region is CSARERGVYGYTF. CDR3 nucleotide sequence: TGCAGTGCTAGAGAGAGGGGCGTCTATGGCTACACCTTC.